The 15 T cell receptor beta chains below come from one sample, sequenced in a study of shared clonotypes between healthy human individuals (dated by TCRdb to about 2020). The method was the immunoSEQ multiplex PCR assay. TCRdb took this table from immuneACCESS and kept in-frame rearrangements with V and J called. Such tables lack part of the clones; where checked against another copy, unresolved V genes explain under half of the gap, and the rest is unexplained. The sample table records about 580,000 clones; roughly 98% of these occur just once. The ten top clones hold approximately 0.3% of the sample. CD8 naive samples were obtained by positive selection for CCR7 among CD45RO-negative cells, yielding a CD45RA+CCR7+ population from which TemRA cells were excluded. Sequenced input: naive CD8+ T cells sorted from blood. The cell subset or site tag for this specimen amounts to: CD45RA+CCR7+. These receptor sequences come from a man aged 30-40 years in good health.

The chain carries TRBV11-2 and TRBJ2-7, with 13 positions matching TRBD2. This CDR3 contains 16 residues. CDR1 SGHAT and CDR2 FQNNGV come from the germline V gene. V dropped 4 bases and J dropped 3; count of bases not matched to a gene: 6. This CDR3 is CASSSRTSGSFYEQYF. For the CDR3, the DNA is TGTGCCAGCAGCTCGAGGACTAGCGGGAGTTTCTACGAGCAGTACTTC.

The chain uses TRBV7-9 and TRBJ2-5, with D perhaps matching TRBD2 (6 bases). From germline, CDR1 is SEHNR and CDR2 FQNEAQ (reference sequence). The CDR3 is made up of 17 amino acids. Trimming removed 2 bases at V and 0 bases at J, with 16 bases between. CDR3 loop: CASSLIGRRANQETQYF. The CDR3 bases are TGTGCCAGCAGCTTAATAGGGAGGAGGGCGAACCAAGAGACCCAGTACTTC.

The CDR3, as DNA: TGTGCCAGCAGCCAATTCAGAGCCTACGAGCAGTACTTC. This encodes CASSQFRAYEQYF. The chain recombines TRBV14 with TRBJ2-7; D ambiguous. The CDR3 has 13 residues. Germline CDR1 and CDR2: SGHDN and FVKESK. V lost 2 bases and J 2 bases, leaving 7 bases between the germline ends.

This chain joins TRBV28 and TRBJ2-7; 8 nucleotides line up with TRBD1. The V gene's germline CDR1 is MDHEN and CDR2 SYDVKM. J gave up 7 bases and V 6 bases, and 11 bases lay outside the gene matches. The CDR3 runs 14 residues. DNA of the CDR3: TGTGCCAGCAGCCGGCCGCTGGACAGGGAGGAGCAGTACTTC. It codes for CASSRPLDREEQYF. The whole variable domain, remainder taken from reference TRBV28 and TRBJ2-7, is DVKVTQSSRYLVKRTGEKVFLECVQDMDHENMFWYRQDPGLGLRLIYFSYDVKMKEKGDIPEGYSVSREKKERFSLILESASTNQTSMYLCASSRPLDREEQYFGPGTRLTVT.

CDR3 in DNA: TGTGCCAGCAGCTTATATCCAGGCTACGAGCAGTACTTC. Translation gives CASSLYPGYEQYF. The chain combines TRBV7-3 with TRBJ2-7; D is uncertain. This CDR3 region has 13 residues. Germline CDR1 SGHTA, CDR2 FQGTGA. The ends were cut back, 2 bases at V and 3 bases at J, with 8 bases in the middle.

This clone was seen only once. V and J are TRBV30 and TRBJ2-7, with TRBD1 matching over 7 bases. The CDR3 loop spans 12 amino acids. CDR1 and CDR2 (germline): GTSNPN, SVGIG (reference sequence). After removal of 3 bases from V and 5 bases from J, the junction contained 4 bases not matched to a gene. In DNA form, the CDR3 reads TGTGCCTGGAGCGAGACAGGGAACGAGCAGTACTTC. Residues: CAWSETGNEQYF.

V and J are TRBV6-6 and TRBJ2-7; TRBD1 agrees at 7 bases. The CDR3 consists of 15 residues. Germline CDR1 and CDR2: MNHNY and SVGAGI (reference sequence). The ends lost 0 bases at V and 7 bases at J; junction bases unmatched: 9. CDR3 sequence: CASSYSGTALGEQYF. The CDR3 nucleotides read TGTGCCAGCAGTTACTCGGGGACAGCCCTGGGTGAGCAGTACTTC.

The sample holds one count of this clone. The CDR3 DNA sequence: TGCAGCGTTGAAGTCACGGACAGGGCTGGAGGCTACACCTTC. Translating gives CSVEVTDRAGGYTF. V is TRBV29-1 and J is TRBJ1-2; 8 positions match TRBD1. This CDR3 comprises 14 residues. Germline assignment: CDR1 SQVTM and CDR2 ANQGSEA. J gave up 8 bases and V 1 base, and 9 bases lay outside the gene matches.

A note on this clone: Other DNA sequences in this sample translate to the same CDR3. This rearrangement joins TRBV27 to TRBJ2-7; D is perhaps TRBD2 (6 bases). Trimming took 6 bases from V and 0 from J, leaving 12 bases between them. Germline lookup yields CDR1 MNHEY and CDR2 SMNVEV (reference sequence). The CDR3 consists of 14 residues. CDR3 protein: CASSAGLSSYEQYF. The CDR3 DNA follows: TGTGCCAGCAGCGCGGGGCTTAGCTCCTACGAGCAGTACTTC.

The rearrangement uses TRBV19 and TRBJ2-2, with D maybe TRBD2 (5 bases). CDR3 size: 14 residues. Germline values: CDR1 LNHDA, CDR2 SQIVND (reference sequence). The ends were cut back, 6 bases at V and 1 base at J, with 9 bases in the middle. The DNA for the CDR3 is TGTGCCAGTAGGGTTGGAGGGAACACCGGGGAGCTGTTTTTT. Protein: CASRVGGNTGELFF.

The rearrangement links TRBV10-2 to TRBJ2-1; 11 nucleotides line up with TRBD2. V lost 6 bases, J lost 0 bases, and 13 bases stayed unmatched. Germline V lookup: CDR1 WSHSY, CDR2 SAAADI. The CDR3 loop spans 19 amino acids. The CDR3 protein is CASRGLAEHIKSSYNEQFF. The CDR3 DNA follows: TGCGCCAGCAGGGGACTAGCGGAACACATAAAAAGCTCCTACAATGAGCAGTTCTTC.

V and J are TRBV5-1 and TRBJ2-1; 10 bases fit TRBD2. CDR1 is SGHRS, CDR2 YFSETQ, per germline. The CDR3 extends over 15 amino acids. The trim removed 5 bases at V and 9 bases at J, leaving 11 bases unmatched. The CDR3 bases are TGCGCCAGCAGAGGGCTAGCGGGAGAAGTAAGTGAGCAGTTCTTC. It yields the protein CASRGLAGEVSEQFF.

The chain links TRBV6-5 to TRBJ2-7; 7 nucleotides agree with TRBD1. This CDR3 spans 15 amino acids. V was clipped by 2 bases and J by 1 base; unmatched bases: 5. CDR1 and CDR2 (germline): MNHEY, SVGAGI. CDR3 in amino acids: CASSYEGQPSYEQYF. CDR3 DNA: TGTGCCAGCAGTTACGAGGGACAGCCTTCCTACGAGCAGTACTTC.

CDR3 sequence: CASSDPSGETDEQFF. CDR3 DNA: TGTGCCAGCAGCGATCCTAGCGGGGAAACCGATGAGCAGTTCTTC. The gene calls are TRBV7-6 and TRBJ2-1; 9 positions agree with TRBD2. V lost 5 bases to trimming and J lost 8 bases; unmatched junction nucleotides: 10. The CDR3 extends over 15 amino acids. CDR1 SGHVS and CDR2 FNYEAQ come from the germline V gene.

The chain links TRBV5-8 to TRBJ2-7; 9 bases map to TRBD1. The CDR3 covers 14 residues. J was trimmed by 9 bases and V by 0 bases; bases with no gene match: 7. Germline V gene lookup returns CDR1 SGHTS and CDR2 YDEGEE. The CDR3 spells CASSLAGQGLVQYF. CDR3 DNA: TGTGCCAGCAGCTTGGCGGGACAGGGCTTGGTGCAGTACTTC.